This T cell receptor (beta chain) was retrieved from a study of cytomegalovirus exposure and HLA in healthy donors. Study-wide points: Rare sequences made up most TCRs, while some public TCRs were found in many donors. In a later analysis, donors in an Asian-associated ancestry cluster reportedly had fewer N-insertions in productive TCRs than the cohort mean. Roughly even sequencing depth across donors was the assumption behind the presence/absence analyses. Cytomegalovirus association was listed for about 180 TCR beta chains.

As for this clone: What it recognizes is unknown.

13 Jbeta primers and 60 Vbeta primers were used for the PCR. The protocol was immunoSEQ multiplex PCR, while the TCRdb copy is restricted to in-frame clones and leaves out a portion. The sample lists about 110,000 clones; approximately 79% were seen once. This sequence originates from a woman aged 40 to 55 in good health and CMV-seropositive. The sample consisted of PBMCs.

In DNA, the CDR3 is TGTGCCAGCGCCGACATGGGCAATCAGCCCCAGCATTTT. The encoded protein is CASADMGNQPQHF. This chain joins TRBV6-6 and TRBJ1-5, with D unresolved. The CDR3 has 13 amino acids. CDR1 is MNHNY, CDR2 SVGAGI, per germline (reference sequence). The V and J ends lost 8 bases and 2 bases respectively, with 10 bases between them.